This T cell receptor beta chain is drawn from a study of control samples from healthy donors and cancer patients. Only in-frame clones appear in the TCRdb table, and some are missing; sequencing was by immunoSEQ multiplex PCR. The table has around 110,000 clones, around 87% seen once. The germline V gene has CDR1 SGDLS and CDR2 YYNGEE. V lost 1 base and J 7 bases, leaving 5 bases between the germline ends. The CDR3 totals 11 residues. Source material: PBMCs. V and J are TRBV9 and TRBJ1-2, with D tentatively TRBD1 (5 bases). This receptor was identified in a woman between 50 and 59 years old with colorectal cancer. As DNA, the CDR3 is TGTGCCAGCAGCGTACAGGGTGGCTACACCTTC. This codes for CASSVQGGYTF.